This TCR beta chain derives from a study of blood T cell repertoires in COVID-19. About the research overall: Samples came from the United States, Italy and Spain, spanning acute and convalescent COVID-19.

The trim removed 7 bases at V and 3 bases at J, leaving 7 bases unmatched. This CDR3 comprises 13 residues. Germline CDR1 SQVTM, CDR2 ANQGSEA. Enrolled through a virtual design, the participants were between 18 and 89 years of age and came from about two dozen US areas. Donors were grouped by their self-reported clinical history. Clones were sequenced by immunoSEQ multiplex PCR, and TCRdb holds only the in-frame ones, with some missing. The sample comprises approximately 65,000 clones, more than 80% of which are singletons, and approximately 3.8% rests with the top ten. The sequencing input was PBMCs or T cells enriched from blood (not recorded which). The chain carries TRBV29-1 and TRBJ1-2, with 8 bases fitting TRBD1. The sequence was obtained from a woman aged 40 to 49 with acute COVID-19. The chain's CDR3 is CSALNRGDYGYTF. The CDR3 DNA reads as TGCAGCGCCCTGAACAGGGGGGACTATGGCTACACCTTC. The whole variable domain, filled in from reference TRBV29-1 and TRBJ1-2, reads SAVISQKPSRDICQRGTSLTIQCQVDSQVTMMFWYRQQPGQSLTLIATANQGSEATYESGFVIDKFPISRPNLTFSTLTVSNMSPEDSSIYLCSALNRGDYGYTFGSGTRLTVV.